Listed below are T cell receptor beta chains from one sample, sequenced in a study of cytomegalovirus exposure and HLA in healthy donors. The table came from immunoSEQ multiplex PCR; TCRdb's copy has only in-frame clones and leaves some out. This sample has 150,000 to 200,000 clones, with 77% found just once. Sequencing was done on a sample of PBMCs. The receptors shown here come from a man younger than 35 in good health and CMV-seronegative. CDR3s include the opening cysteine and the closing phenylalanine or tryptophan. D genes are given only for firm matches. Only part of the rows carry a size: once, few, many, or a class if the clone is expanded.

v_gene	j_gene	d_gene	len	abundance	CDR3nt	CDR3aa
TRBV9	TRBJ2-7	TRBD2	16	once	TGTGCCAGCAGCCCAACTCCACTAGCGGGAGATGGCGAGCAGTACTTC	CASSPTPLAGDGEQYF
TRBV4-3	TRBJ2-1	NA	15	NA	TGCGCCAGCAGCCAAAACCCAGGGACAGCGGGTGAGCAGTTCTTC	CASSQNPGTAGEQFF
TRBV19	TRBJ1-5	NA	15	once	TGTGCCAGTAGTACTGACAGGTCTAGCAATCAGCCCCAGCATTTT	CASSTDRSSNQPQHF
TRBV28	TRBJ1-4	NA	13	NA	TGTGCCAGCGTAGCGGGATCTTGGGAAAAACTGTTTTTT	CASVAGSWEKLFF
TRBV5-4	TRBJ2-5	TRBD2	14	once	TGTGCCAGCAGCTCGGGACTAGCGGGAGGTTGGCAGTACTTC	CASSSGLAGGWQYF
TRBV13	TRBJ2-2	TRBD1	16	once	TGTGCCAGCAGCACTCGGGACAGGGCAAACACCGGGGAGCTGTTTTTT	CASSTRDRANTGELFF
TRBV10-2	TRBJ2-7	TRBD2	16	NA	TGCGCCAGCACCTTATTCGGTGGGCTAGCGGTCTACGAGCAGTACTTC	CASTLFGGLAVYEQYF
TRBV5-8	TRBJ1-1	NA	16	NA	TGTGCTAGCAGCCGGTGGGGCCTCGTGTTTAACACTGAAGCTTTCTTT	CASSRWGLVFNTEAFF
TRBV30	TRBJ1-1	NA	11	NA	TGTGCCTGGAGAAGGGACTGGGGAGCTTTCTTT	CAWRRDWGAFF
TRBV27	TRBJ1-1	NA	15	NA	TGTGCCAGCAGTTTGGGCCGTGGTATCTACACTGAAGCTTTCTTT	CASSLGRGIYTEAFF
TRBV28	TRBJ2-1	TRBD2	14	NA	TGTGCCAGCAGTTTAGGGCTAGCGGGCAATGAGCAGTTCTTC	CASSLGLAGNEQFF
TRBV4-3	TRBJ2-1	NA	17	NA	TGCGCCAGCAGCCAAGATTTTTTTCCCGGCCGGGACAATGAGCAGTTCTTC	CASSQDFFPGRDNEQFF
TRBV5-1	TRBJ1-1	NA	14	NA	TGCGCCAGCAGCTTGGCAGGCTTTAACACTGAAGCTTTCTTT	CASSLAGFNTEAFF
TRBV4-3	TRBJ2-5	TRBD2	15	NA	TGCGCCAGCAGCCACAGCGGGAGGGCCGAAGAGACCCAGTACTTC	CASSHSGRAEETQYF
TRBV9	TRBJ2-3	TRBD2	16	NA	TGTGCCAGCAGCGTTTTACTAGCGATGCTCACAGATACGCAGTATTTT	CASSVLLAMLTDTQYF
TRBV2	TRBJ2-1	TRBD2	16	few	TGTGCCAGCAAAAACCTAGCGGGAGGGGGATACAATGAGCAGTTCTTC	CASKNLAGGGYNEQFF
TRBV13	TRBJ2-2	TRBD1	15	NA	TGTGCCAGCAGCTTACGGGACAGGGAGACCGGGGAGCTGTTTTTT	CASSLRDRETGELFF
TRBV10-3	TRBJ2-3	TRBD2	16	NA	TGTGCCATCAGTGGCCAGCTAGCGGCCAGCACAGATACGCAGTATTTT	CAISGQLAASTDTQYF
TRBV2	TRBJ2-6	TRBD1	16	NA	TGTGCCAGCAGGAGGGACAGTTACTCTGGGGCCAACGTCCTGACTTTC	CASRRDSYSGANVLTF
TRBV6-1	TRBJ2-2	NA	15	NA	TGTGCCAGCAGTAAGGACAGGGAGGGTCGGTTTGAGCTGTTTTTT	CASSKDREGRFELFF
TRBV7-9	TRBJ2-1	NA	14	NA	TGTGCCAGCAGGGAGGAACTCAAGCAAGTTGAGCAGTTCTTC	CASREELKQVEQFF
TRBV5-1	TRBJ1-1	NA	15	NA	TGCGCCAGCAGCTTGGGGGCCAGCTCGAACACTGAAGCTTTCTTT	CASSLGASSNTEAFF
TRBV11-2	TRBJ2-1	TRBD2	15	few	TGTGCCAGCAGCTTCCCGGGACTAGCACGGCCCGAGCAGTTCTTC	CASSFPGLARPEQFF
TRBV19	TRBJ2-2	NA	16	NA	TGTGCCAGTAGTAATAGGGGGAACGCGAACACCGGGGAGCTGTTTTTT	CASSNRGNANTGELFF
TRBV7-3	TRBJ2-3	TRBD2	18	NA	TGTGCCAGCAGCCAGACTAGCGGGAGGGCCGCGGGGACGAGTACGCAGTATTTT	CASSQTSGRAAGTSTQYF
TRBV2	TRBJ1-1	NA	14	NA	TGTGCCAGCAGCGCTCCGGCGGGGAACACTGAAGCTTTCTTT	CASSAPAGNTEAFF
TRBV7-9	TRBJ1-4	TRBD1	15	NA	TGTTCCAGCAGCTCCCGACAGGGGGCCTTTGAAAAACTGTTTTTT	CSSSSRQGAFEKLFF
TRBV2	TRBJ2-2	NA	16	few	TGTGCCAGCAGAGGGGGCGGGGATACGTACACCGGGGAGCTGTTTTTT	CASRGGGDTYTGELFF
TRBV19	TRBJ1-1	NA	15	NA	TGTGCCAGTAGTGACTACCGGGGTAGGAACACTGAAGCTTTCTTT	CASSDYRGRNTEAFF
TRBV19	TRBJ2-1	NA	14	NA	TGTGCCAGTAGTATGGCCGGGGAGGTCGGGGAGCAGTTCTTC	CASSMAGEVGEQFF
TRBV7-2	TRBJ1-1	NA	12	NA	TGTGCCAGCAGCTTAACGACAGGTGGAGCTTTCTTT	CASSLTTGGAFF
TRBV19	TRBJ2-1	NA	15	NA	TGTGCCAGTTCCCCGGACGGGAGCTCCTACAATGAGCAGTTCTTC	CASSPDGSSYNEQFF
TRBV7-9	TRBJ2-1	TRBD1	18	NA	TGTTCCAGCAGCTTGGTCCCGGGACAGGGCCCGAACGTAAATGAGCAGTTCTTC	CSSSLVPGQGPNVNEQFF
TRBV19	TRBJ1-3	NA	17	NA	TGTGCCAGTAGTGGATCAGGGGTCCCAAACTCTGGAAACACCATATATTTT	CASSGSGVPNSGNTIYF
TRBV6-1	TRBJ1-2	NA	11	NA	TGTGCCAGCAGTGGGCTGACAGTTTACACCTTC	CASSGLTVYTF
TRBV11-3	TRBJ2-7	NA	13	NA	TGTGCCAGCAGTGGAAACGCGGGCTACGAGCAGTACTTC	CASSGNAGYEQYF
TRBV9	TRBJ1-1	TRBD1	16	NA	TGTGCCAACAGCGTAGAGGGGGCCGGGTGGAACACTGAAGCTTTCTTT	CANSVEGAGWNTEAFF
TRBV5-1	TRBJ1-1	TRBD1	14	NA	TGCGCCAGCACCTGGACAGGCGGCGGCACTGAAGCTTTCTTT	CASTWTGGGTEAFF
TRBV21-1	TRBJ2-1	NA	21	NA	TGTGCCAGCAGCAATTCTTCTTGGACTAGCGGGAGTAATAGAGGTAACAATGAGCAGTTCTTC	CASSNSSWTSGSNRGNNEQFF
TRBV5-6	TRBJ2-5	NA	18	once	TGTGCCAGCAGCCCAGGGGGGAATGGAGGGGCCGGGGCTGAGACCCAGTACTTC	CASSPGGNGGAGAETQYF
TRBV5-4	TRBJ2-5	TRBD1	13	NA	TGTGCCAGCAGCGGACAGGGTTCCGAGACCCAGTACTTC	CASSGQGSETQYF
TRBV4-3	TRBJ1-2	TRBD1	19	few	TGCGCCAGCAGCCCTCAGGTTGGGACAGGGGGCCTGTTTAGCTATGGCTACACCTTC	CASSPQVGTGGLFSYGYTF
TRBV7-2	TRBJ2-7	NA	13	few	TGTGCCAGCAGCCTCGCGGAGGGCTGGGTGCAGTACTTC	CASSLAEGWVQYF
TRBV4-3	TRBJ2-1	TRBD2	18	NA	TGCGCCAGCAGCCAAGATCTTTACGGGGGAGGGGCCTACAATGAGCAGTTCTTC	CASSQDLYGGGAYNEQFF
TRBV15	TRBJ1-5	TRBD1	19	NA	TGTGCCACCAGCAGAGATGGTCGGGCAGGGGGCTTCAGGAATCAGCCCCAGCATTTT	CATSRDGRAGGFRNQPQHF
TRBV4-3	TRBJ1-3	NA	19	NA	TGCGCCAGCAGCCAAGATCTTGTTGGACACGGAAGCTCTGGAAACACCATATATTTT	CASSQDLVGHGSSGNTIYF
TRBV6-5	TRBJ1-1	TRBD1	14	NA	TGTGCCAGCAGTTATAGACAGGGGGGGATTGAAGCTTTCTTT	CASSYRQGGIEAFF
TRBV19	TRBJ1-1	NA	13	once	TGTGCCAGTAGTAACAGGCAGGGCACTGAAGCTTTCTTT	CASSNRQGTEAFF
TRBV27	TRBJ2-7	TRBD2	13	NA	TGTGCCAGCAGTTTAACTAGCGGATACGAGCAGTACTTC	CASSLTSGYEQYF
TRBV15	TRBJ2-7	TRBD2	14	NA	TGTGCCACCAGCAGAGCGGCGGGAGTGGGCGAGCAGTACTTC	CATSRAAGVGEQYF
TRBV7-9	TRBJ2-6	TRBD1	18	NA	TGTGCCAGCAGCTTCTCGACAGGGCCCCCCTCTGGGGCCAACGTCCTGACTTTC	CASSFSTGPPSGANVLTF
TRBV6-6	TRBJ2-4	NA	14	NA	TGTGCCAGCACCTACGGGGTAGCCAAAAACATTCAGTACTTC	CASTYGVAKNIQYF
TRBV7-9	TRBJ1-3	TRBD1	14	NA	TGTGCCAGCAGCTTGGGACAGAGGGGAAACACCATATATTTT	CASSLGQRGNTIYF
TRBV19	TRBJ1-4	NA	16	NA	TGTGCCACAGCGGACGGGGAGGGCGAGGTCAATGAAAAACTGTTTTTT	CATADGEGEVNEKLFF